This TCR beta chain came from a study of blood T cell repertoires in COVID-19. Study-level information: Either two negative PCRs, clearance, or symptom resolution qualified Cohort 3 donors as recovered.

Assay: immunoSEQ multiplex PCR; the TCRdb copy retains only in-frame clones and omits some. The sample has fewer than 250,000 clones, about nine tenths seen once; the top ten hold 7.2%. The ends lost 4 bases at V and 4 bases at J; junction bases unmatched: 7. The CDR3 contains 14 residues. The germline CDR1 and CDR2 sequences are SGHRS and YFSETQ. The TCR sequence derives from a man aged 25 to 40 in a cohort exposed to, infected with or recovered from COVID-19 (not recorded which). This chain uses TRBV5-1 with TRBJ2-7; TRBD2 aligns across 8 bases. Sample: PBMCs or T cells enriched from blood (not recorded which). CDR3 DNA sequence: TGCGCCAGCAGCCCCGGGACTAGAGTTTACGAGCAGTACTTC. Its protein is CASSPGTRVYEQYF.